This passage covers 5 T cell receptor beta chains from one sample sequenced in a study of blood T cell repertoires in COVID-19. Measured with immunoSEQ multiplex PCR; TCRdb has only the in-frame clones, and not every one. Among 250,000 or so clones listed, 86% were seen once. The sample comprised peripheral blood. The receptors here all came from a man older than 75 with acute or convalescent COVID-19.

A note on this clone: This same CDR3 is encoded by further DNA sequences in the sample. This chain links TRBV27 with TRBJ2-5; TRBD2 is a possible D gene (6 bases). CDR1 MNHEY and CDR2 SMNVEV come from the germline V gene (reference sequence). The CDR3 has 13 residues. Trimming removed 2 bases at V and 5 bases at J, with 9 bases between. CDR3 coding DNA: TGTGCCAGCAGTTTACGTCGGGGGGAGACCCAGTACTTC. This sequence encodes CASSLRRGETQYF.

For the CDR3, the DNA is TGTGCCAGCAGGACAGGGAGTCAAGAGACCCAGTACTTC. This gives the protein CASRTGSQETQYF. J is TRBJ2-5 and V is TRBV27; 7 bases match TRBD1. The CDR3 covers 13 residues. V was pared by 6 bases and J by 2 bases, with 3 bases of the junction left unmatched. Germline V gives CDR1 MNHEY, CDR2 SMNVEV (reference sequence).

The chain combines TRBV4-1 with TRBJ1-5; weak D call: TRBD1 (5 bases). The V gene's germline CDR1 is MGHRA and CDR2 YSYEKL. V lost 0 bases to trimming and J lost 1 base, with 13 bases between them. CDR3 size: 17 residues. The CDR3 reads CASSQDLGQLSNQPQHF. Here the CDR3 DNA reads TGCGCCAGCAGCCAAGATCTGGGGCAGTTAAGCAATCAGCCCCAGCATTTT.

The chain employs TRBV5-4 and TRBJ2-1; 8 nucleotides match TRBD1. This CDR3 contains 16 residues. Germline values: CDR1 SGHNT, CDR2 YYREEE (reference sequence). The V segment lost 4 bases and the J segment 1 base; nucleotides outside the gene matches: 7. CDR3 nucleotide sequence: TGTGCCAGCAGCCCCACAGGGGGGCGTTCCTACAATGAGCAGTTCTTC. Protein sequence: CASSPTGGRSYNEQFF.

This chain connects TRBV19 to TRBJ2-2; maybe TRBD1 (7 bases). The CDR3 has 16 amino acids. Trimming cost V 5 bases and J 1 base, with 14 bases left between them. The germline gives CDR1 LNHDA, CDR2 SQIVND (reference sequence). CDR3 amino acids: CASSPRDRLNTGELFF. CDR3 bases: TGTGCCAGTAGTCCGCGGGACAGACTGAACACCGGGGAGCTGTTTTTT.